This TCR beta chain stems from a study of cytomegalovirus exposure and HLA in healthy donors. Study-wide results and limits: Previously analyzed data showed that most TCR beta V segments were productive at a frequency of about 87% or about 30%. CMV antigen specificity of a few CMV-associated chains was confirmed in vitro.

V trimming: 7 bases; J trimming: 3 bases; junction bases outside the gene matches: 18. The germline CDR1 and CDR2 sequences are MDHEN and SYDVKM. This CDR3 contains 18 residues. Of note for this clone: Its antigen is not identified.

PCR primers comprised 60 Vbeta and 13 Jbeta primers. Assay used: immunoSEQ multiplex PCR; TCRdb lists only in-frame clones, some missing. The table includes approximately 68,000 clones, roughly four fifths detected once. This receptor was taken from a young woman in good health and CMV-seropositive. The sequencing input was PBMCs. The chain is built from TRBV28 and TRBJ2-7; 10 bases align to TRBD2. CDR3 DNA sequence: TGTGCCAGCACTAGCGGGAGAGTGGGGCCAGCTTCGGGCTACGAGCAGTACTTC. Amino acid sequence: CASTSGRVGPASGYEQYF.